This section outlines one TCR beta chain sequence together with its context. Its cognate antigen is unknown. One base away lies a much larger clone, so this may be a sequencing read error. The same CDR3 is also encoded by other DNA sequences in this sample. This CDR3 is 13 amino acids long. Germline V CDR1 and CDR2: SGHRS, YFSETQ. Assay used: immunoSEQ multiplex PCR; TCRdb lists only in-frame clones, some missing. The profile shows about 2 million clones, 90% to 95% of them singletons. This entry is derived from a study of shared clonotypes between healthy human individuals. Regarding the study as a whole: Sequencing depth was expected to influence donor clonotype sharing.

The rearrangement links TRBV5-1 to TRBJ1-1; no definite D call. Sequencing was performed on naive CD4+ T cells sorted from blood. Subset of the sample: CD45RA+ positively selected. The source of this sequence is a man aged 18-30 years in good health. The CDR3 loop is CASSFTENTEAFF. DNA of the CDR3: TGCGCCAGCAGCTTTACAGAGAACACTGAAGCTTTTTTT.